A single sample is the source of the 24 T cell receptor beta chains below, sequenced in a study of cytomegalovirus exposure and HLA in healthy donors (dated by TCRdb to between 2016 and 2019). Receptors were amplified or captured by the immunoSEQ multiplex PCR assay. For the multiplex PCR, a mixture combining 60 forward primers for TCR Vbeta segments and 13 reverse primers for TCR Jbeta segments was used. Held by TCRdb, this immuneACCESS table contains in-frame sequences only and omits some clones. Under half of the omission traces to an unresolved V gene where checked; the cause of the rest is unknown. The sample has more than 200,000 clones on record, 82% of them singletons. Of the sample, approximately 6% is held by the ten largest clones. Sequenced material: PBMCs. The receptors originated from a man aged 35 to 55 in good health and CMV-seropositive.

V is TRBV5-6 and J is TRBJ2-1, with TRBD2 matching 14 bases. Germline CDR1 reads SGHDT; CDR2 reads YYEEEE. After removal of 0 bases from V and 8 bases from J, the junction contained 10 bases not matched to a gene. CDR3 length equals 18 residues. CDR3 coding DNA: TGTGCCAGCAGCTTGGGGGGGACTAGCGGGAGACCCGGCTATGAGCAGTTCTTC. As protein: CASSLGGTSGRPGYEQFF.

The chain joins TRBV30 to TRBJ2-7, with a possible D match to TRBD2 (5 bases). V dropped 3 bases and J dropped 4 bases, with 7 bases sitting between them. Germline CDR1 GTSNPN, CDR2 SVGIG (reference sequence). This CDR3 comprises 11 residues. DNA of the CDR3: TGTGCCTGGAGCCCGGGATACGAGCAGTACTTC. Protein sequence: CAWSPGYEQYF.

This clone was found once. This chain uses TRBV2 with TRBJ2-1, with TRBD2 matching over 12 bases. Germline V gene data show CDR1 as SNHLY and CDR2 as FYNNEI. V gave up 0 bases and J gave up 7 bases; unmatched junction bases: 10. The CDR3 is made up of 18 amino acids. The CDR3 DNA follows: TGTGCCAGCAGTGAAGCGCTTCTAGCGGGAGGGCCAGGGAATGAGCAGTTCTTC. Its protein is CASSEALLAGGPGNEQFF.

The rearrangement uses TRBV5-1 and TRBJ2-4; 15 positions match TRBD2. Germline V CDR1 and CDR2: SGHRS, YFSETQ. With 3 bases clipped from V and 3 bases from J, the junction kept 4 bases outside the gene matches. The CDR3 extends over 17 amino acids. The CDR3 DNA reads TGCGCCAGCAGCTCAGGGACTAGCGGGAGGAGCAAAAACATTCAGTACTTC. Amino acid sequence: CASSSGTSGRSKNIQYF.

CDR3 sequence reads: CASSVRSLEPQHF. The CDR3 nucleotides read TGTGCCAGTAGCGTTAGATCTCTCGAGCCCCAGCATTTT. This chain joins TRBV19 and TRBJ1-5; unclear D gene. Trimming pared 6 bases from V and 8 bases from J, leaving 14 bases between. The CDR3 runs to 13 residues. The germline gives CDR1 LNHDA, CDR2 SQIVND (reference sequence).

The chain couples TRBV29-1 to TRBJ1-2, with D uncertain. Deletions cut 2 bases from V and 6 bases from J, with 13 bases between. The CDR3 extends over 13 amino acids. From germline, CDR1 is SQVTM and CDR2 ANQGSEA. This chain's CDR3 is CSVERSARNGYTF. CDR3 nucleotides: TGCAGCGTTGAAAGGAGTGCGAGGAATGGCTACACCTTC.

The chain is built from TRBV10-3 and TRBJ1-1, with D hard to call. The V and J ends lost 6 bases and 7 bases respectively, with 18 bases between them. Germline CDR1 and CDR2: ENHRY and SYGVKD. CDR3 length: 14 amino acids. The CDR3 coding sequence is TGTGCCATCAGACCAGAAGGAGGTTTTGGTGAAGCTTTCTTT. This codes for CAIRPEGGFGEAFF.

The V gene is TRBV5-1, the J gene TRBJ1-1, with TRBD1 as a possible D gene (6 bases). Germline CDR1 SGHRS, CDR2 YFSETQ. This CDR3 is 15 amino acids long. Trimming shortened V by 3 bases and J by 0 bases, and 12 bases separated the two germline ends. For the CDR3, the DNA is TGCGCCAGCAGCTATTTACAGGGCATGAACACTGAAGCTTTCTTT. This codes for CASSYLQGMNTEAFF.

This clone is a singleton in its sample. The V gene is TRBV29-1, the J gene TRBJ1-2; 7 bases agree with TRBD1. CDR3 length equals 14 residues. The trim removed 4 bases at V and 5 bases at J, leaving 10 bases unmatched. Germline V gene sequence: CDR1 SQVTM, CDR2 ANQGSEA. The CDR3 protein is CSVARDSSGYGYTF. CDR3 bases: TGCAGCGTTGCGAGGGACAGTTCTGGGTATGGCTACACCTTC.

V gene TRBV6-5 combines with J gene TRBJ2-7; the match to TRBD1 covers 11 bases. V gave up 4 bases and J gave up 4 bases; unmatched junction bases: 6. The CDR3 is 15 amino acids. Germline V gene lookup returns CDR1 MNHEY and CDR2 SVGAGI. The CDR3 nucleotides read TGTGCCAGCAGTTTCCGGGACAGGGGGTCGTACGAGCAGTACTTC. Its translation is CASSFRDRGSYEQYF.

To note about this clone: The junction departs from the called germline gene at one end, perhaps through a read error. V and J are TRBV7-9 and TRBJ2-7; 8 nucleotides line up with TRBD1. Germline V gene lookup returns CDR1 SEHNR and CDR2 FQNEAQ (reference sequence). CDR3 length: 15 amino acids. CDR3 protein: CSSSLKATGAYEQYF. Here the CDR3 DNA reads TGTTCCAGCAGCTTAAAGGCGACAGGGGCATACGAGCAGTACTTC.

The chain uses TRBV9 and TRBJ2-3; 10 bases agree with TRBD2. Germline V CDR1 and CDR2: SGDLS, YYNGEE. CDR3 length: 16 amino acids. V gave up 3 bases and J gave up 3 bases; unmatched junction bases: 7. The CDR3 protein is CASSARTSGSTDTQYF. As DNA, the CDR3 is TGTGCCAGCAGCGCAAGGACTAGCGGAAGTACAGATACGCAGTATTTT.

The chain joins TRBV11-3 to TRBJ2-2; no definite D call. Deletions cut 1 base from V and 7 bases from J, with 10 bases between. CDR3 length: 14 amino acids. Germline lookup yields CDR1 SGHNT and CDR2 YENEEA. The CDR3 sequence is CASSLGSSLGELFF. CDR3 nucleotides: TGTGCCAGCAGCTTAGGTAGTAGCCTCGGGGAGCTGTTTTTT. The full variable domain, with the rest looked up from reference TRBV11-3 and TRBJ2-2, is EAGVVQSPRYKIIEKKQPVAFWCNPISGHNTLYWYLQNLGQGPELLIRYENEEAVDDSQLPKDRFSAERLKGVDSTLKIQPAELGDSAVYLCASSLGSSLGELFFGEGSRLTVL.

This chain connects TRBV2 to TRBJ1-2; D possibly corresponds to TRBD1 (6 bases). The CDR3 runs 12 residues. Trimming cost V 4 bases and J 8 bases, with 11 bases left between them. Germline V gene sequence: CDR1 SNHLY, CDR2 FYNNEI. The CDR3 DNA reads TGTGCCAGCAGTGGCGGGGGCGAAGGCTACACCTTC. This encodes CASSGGGEGYTF.

This chain uses TRBV5-1 with TRBJ1-2, with 8 bases fitting TRBD1. The V gene's germline CDR1 is SGHRS and CDR2 YFSETQ. J gave up 6 bases and V 4 bases, and 5 bases lay outside the gene matches. The CDR3 sequence is 13 residues long. The CDR3 DNA follows: TGCGCCAGCAGCCTGGACAGGGCGGATGGCTACACCTTC. Translation: CASSLDRADGYTF.

The V call is TRBV5-6, the J call TRBJ2-7, with 10 bases identical to TRBD2. The CDR3 consists of 14 residues. V dropped 6 bases and J dropped 3; count of bases not matched to a gene: 6. Germline CDR1 SGHDT, CDR2 YYEEEE. In DNA, the CDR3 is TGTGCCAGCACCCTAGCGGGAGAAGGCTACGAGCAGTACTTC. Its translation: CASTLAGEGYEQYF.

This clone was recorded a few times. The genes are TRBV27 and TRBJ2-7; D perhaps matches TRBD1 (6 bases). The CDR3 is made up of 14 amino acids. V was cut by 4 bases and J by 6 bases, with 16 bases left in between. Per germline, CDR1 MNHEY and CDR2 SMNVEV (reference sequence). CDR3 nucleotide sequence: TGTGCCAGCAGTTCCCGGACAGTGGAGGCCGAGCAGTACTTC. It is translated as CASSSRTVEAEQYF.

The rearrangement joins TRBV5-1 to TRBJ2-4; 8 nucleotides match TRBD1. Germline CDR1 and CDR2: SGHRS and YFSETQ. With 4 bases clipped from V and 5 bases from J, the junction kept 20 bases outside the gene matches. The CDR3 has 19 residues. The CDR3 spells CASSPARTGPSQVQNIQYF. The CDR3 bases are TGCGCCAGCAGCCCGGCCCGGACAGGGCCCTCCCAGGTCCAAAACATTCAGTACTTC.

V is TRBV18 and J is TRBJ1-2; D perhaps matches TRBD1 (5 bases). Trimming took 4 bases from V and 8 from J, leaving 14 bases between them. The CDR3 covers 13 residues. The germline gives CDR1 KGHSH, CDR2 LQKENI. This chain's CDR3 is CASSRAAGDGYTF. The CDR3 DNA is TGTGCCAGCTCACGGGCGGCGGGGGACGGCTACACCTTC.

This clone was seen only a few times. The gene calls are TRBV5-4 and TRBJ2-3; D not resolved. The germline gives CDR1 SGHNT, CDR2 YYREEE (reference sequence). This CDR3 has 11 amino acids. The ends were cut back, 5 bases at V and 5 bases at J, with 6 bases in the middle. Here the CDR3 DNA reads TGTGCCAGCAGTTCATTAGATACGCAGTATTTT. Translated, it gives CASSSLDTQYF.

The gene calls are TRBV7-2 and TRBJ2-1; TRBD1 aligns across 10 bases. The CDR3 runs 14 residues. The ends lost 5 bases at V and 10 bases at J; junction bases unmatched: 8. Germline CDR1 and CDR2: SGHTA and FQGNSA. CDR3 DNA sequence: TGTGCCAGCAGCGTCCCAGGACAGGGGGGAGAGCAGTTCTTC. Amino acid sequence: CASSVPGQGGEQFF.

This clone was detected only a few times. The V call is TRBV15, the J call TRBJ2-2, with TRBD1 matching 9 bases. The CDR3 has 17 amino acids. CDR1 LNHNV and CDR2 YYDKDF come from the germline V gene (reference sequence). J lost 4 bases, V lost 1 base, and 7 bases had no gene match. CDR3 region: CATSRVFGTGSTGELFF. The CDR3 DNA sequence: TGTGCCACCAGCAGAGTTTTCGGGACAGGGTCCACCGGGGAGCTGTTTTTT. Using reference TRBV15 and TRBJ2-2 for the parts outside the CDR3, the full variable domain is DAMVIQNPRYQVTQFGKPVTLSCSQTLNHNVMYWYQQKSSQAPKLLFHYYDKDFNNEADTPDNFQSRRPNTSFCFLDIRSPGLGDTAMYLCATSRVFGTGSTGELFFGEGSRLTVL.

This chain links TRBV6-5 with TRBJ1-1, with 10 bases matching TRBD1. The CDR3 contains 12 residues. The germline V gene has CDR1 MNHEY and CDR2 SVGAGI. J was trimmed by 10 bases and V by 6 bases; bases with no gene match: 5. The CDR3 region has the DNA TGTGCCAGCAGGGGGACAGGGGTTGGAGCTTTCTTT. Translated, it gives CASRGTGVGAFF.

CDR3 loop: CASSLAGGGNQPQHF. The CDR3, as DNA: TGTGCCAGCAGCTTAGCAGGGGGTGGCAATCAGCCCCAGCATTTT. This chain uses TRBV5-6 with TRBJ1-5, with 7 bases fitting TRBD1. Germline lookup yields CDR1 SGHDT and CDR2 YYEEEE. V shed 2 bases and J 2 bases; nucleotides not matched to a gene: 4. The CDR3 has 15 amino acids.